This entry lists 25 T cell receptor beta chains sequenced from one sample in a study of blood T cell repertoires in COVID-19. Using immunoSEQ multiplex PCR, the repertoire was profiled, and TCRdb retains in-frame clones only, with some absent. The repertoire includes tens of thousands of clones, 88% of them detected once, and 6% to 7.5% sits in the top ten. The sequencing input was peripheral blood. Receptors originate from a woman older than 75 with acute or convalescent COVID-19.

This chain connects TRBV14 to TRBJ2-3; 8 nucleotides match TRBD2. The CDR3 totals 15 residues. CDR1 SGHDN and CDR2 FVKESK come from the germline V gene. J lost 0 bases, V lost 6 bases, and 5 bases had no gene match. The CDR3 DNA is TGTGCCAGCAGACTTAGCGGGGCTAGCACAGATACGCAGTATTTT. Translation gives CASRLSGASTDTQYF. Combining the CDR3 with reference TRBV14 and TRBJ2-3 gives the whole variable domain EAGVTQFPSHSVIEKGQTVTLRCDPISGHDNLYWYRRVMGKEIKFLLHFVKESKQDESGMPNNRFLAERTGGTYSTLKVQPAELEDSGVYFCASRLSGASTDTQYFGPGTRLTVL.

The rearrangement joins TRBV4-3 to TRBJ2-5, with 9 bases aligning to TRBD1. Trimming cost V 9 bases and J 3 bases; bases outside gene matches: 8. The germline gives CDR1 LGHNA, CDR2 YSLEER. There are 14 residues in the CDR3. CDR3 sequence reads: CARRLRTGEETQYF. The CDR3 DNA follows: TGCGCCAGGAGACTCAGGACAGGGGAAGAGACCCAGTACTTC.

This chain uses TRBV18 with TRBJ1-5; no clear D gene. Germline CDR1 is KGHSH and CDR2 is LQKENI. The length of the CDR3 is 13 residues. The V end lost 3 bases, the J end lost 5 bases, and 8 bases lay between the germline ends. The DNA for the CDR3 is TGTGCCAGCTCACCCACCGGGGATCAGCCCCAGCATTTT. Its translation is CASSPTGDQPQHF.

The chain links TRBV6-1 to TRBJ1-2; 8 nucleotides line up with TRBD1. CDR3 size: 16 residues. Trimming cost V 2 bases and J 5 bases; bases outside gene matches: 10. Germline CDR1 is MNHNS and CDR2 is SASEGT. The DNA of the CDR3 is TGTGCCAGCAGTGAAAGCCCGGGACAGGCTAGTTATGGCTACACCTTC. This gives the protein CASSESPGQASYGYTF.

The rearrangement links TRBV5-1 to TRBJ1-4, with 8 bases fitting TRBD1. The V gene end was trimmed by 3 bases and the J gene end by 9 bases; junction bases not matched to a gene: 10. This CDR3 contains 15 residues. Germline V lookup: CDR1 SGHRS, CDR2 YFSETQ. The CDR3 sequence: CASSSQTGQGKKLFF. The CDR3 nucleotides read TGCGCCAGCAGCTCGCAAACTGGACAGGGCAAAAAACTGTTTTTT.

The chain links TRBV3-1 (or the pseudogene TRBV3-2) to TRBJ2-1; 7 bases are a match to TRBD1. Germline CDR1 and CDR2: LGHDT and YNNKEL (reference sequence). Trimming removed 3 bases from V and 8 bases from J; junction bases left unmatched: 13. The CDR3 runs 16 residues. In DNA, the CDR3 is TGTGCCAGCAGCCAGGCACAGGGGAGTCCCGGCCATGAGCAGTTCTTC. Translating gives CASSQAQGSPGHEQFF.

The chain combines TRBV12-3 or TRBV12-4 with TRBJ2-5; possible D gene TRBD2, 5 bases. The CDR3 is 13 amino acids. V dropped 2 bases and J dropped 3 bases, with 7 bases sitting between them. The CDR3 sequence: CASSLQRKETQYF. In DNA form, the CDR3 reads TGTGCCAGCAGTTTACAGCGGAAAGAGACCCAGTACTTC.

The rearrangement uses TRBV29-1 and TRBJ1-1, with 7 positions matching TRBD1. The ends lost 4 bases at V and 2 bases at J; junction bases unmatched: 7. The germline V gene has CDR1 SQVTM and CDR2 ANQGSEA. The CDR3 runs 14 residues. The CDR3 DNA sequence: TGCAGCGTTGTGAGGGGGCTCGAAAACACTGAAGCTTTCTTT. Encoded protein: CSVVRGLENTEAFF. Filled out from reference TRBV29-1 and TRBJ1-1, the complete variable domain reads SAVISQKPSRDICQRGTSLTIQCQVDSQVTMMFWYRQQPGQSLTLIATANQGSEATYESGFVIDKFPISRPNLTFSTLTVSNMSPEDSSIYLCSVVRGLENTEAFFGQGTRLTVV.

The CDR3 here is CASSTQTSGRGTDTQYF. The CDR3 nucleotides read TGTGCCAGCAGCACCCAGACTAGCGGGAGGGGCACAGATACGCAGTATTTT. The chain recombines TRBV5-4 with TRBJ2-3; TRBD2 aligns across 14 bases. V lost 4 bases to trimming and J lost 1 base; unmatched junction nucleotides: 5. The CDR3 loop spans 17 amino acids. Germline CDR1 reads SGHNT; CDR2 reads YYREEE (reference sequence).

V usage is TRBV9 and J usage is TRBJ2-1, with D possibly being TRBD2 (7 bases). Trimming stripped 6 bases from V and 4 bases from J, with 17 bases between. The CDR3 extends over 15 amino acids. CDR1 and CDR2 from the germline V gene are SGDLS and YYNGEE. The CDR3 is CASNLRGDYYNEQFF. Written as DNA, the CDR3 is TGTGCCAGCAACCTAAGGGGGGACTATTACAATGAGCAGTTCTTC. The variable domain in full, completed from reference TRBV9 and TRBJ2-1, reads DSGVTQTPKHLITATGQRVTLRCSPRSGDLSVYWYQQSLDQGLQFLIQYYNGEERAKGNILERFSAQQFPDLHSELNLSSLELGDSALYFCASNLRGDYYNEQFFGPGTRLTVL.

V and J are TRBV29-1 and TRBJ1-1; TRBD1 agrees at 7 bases. Germline V lookup: CDR1 SQVTM, CDR2 ANQGSEA. Trimming removed 5 bases from V and 5 bases from J; junction bases left unmatched: 5. The CDR3 runs to 12 residues. The CDR3 region has the DNA TGCAGCGTTCTGAGACAGGGTACTGAAGCTTTCTTT. Its protein is CSVLRQGTEAFF.

This chain links TRBV6-5 with TRBJ2-7, with TRBD1 matching over 11 bases. The CDR3 has 14 residues. V trimming: 7 bases; J trimming: 7 bases; junction bases outside the gene matches: 9. Germline values: CDR1 MNHEY, CDR2 SVGAGI. The CDR3 nucleotides read TGTGCCAGCAACGCGGACAGGGGGCTGGGAGAGCAGTACTTC. Translating it yields CASNADRGLGEQYF.

The genes are TRBV28 and TRBJ2-1; D not certain. V was shortened by 6 bases and J by 0 bases, with 15 bases between the two germline ends. CDR1 MDHEN and CDR2 SYDVKM come from the germline V gene. CDR3 length equals 16 residues. The CDR3 DNA reads as TGTGCCAGCAGGTACGTGGGTTGGAGCTCCTACAATGAGCAGTTCTTC. Translating gives CASRYVGWSSYNEQFF.

This chain uses TRBV29-1 with TRBJ1-2; D remains unclear. Germline CDR1 SQVTM, CDR2 ANQGSEA. The CDR3 loop spans 13 amino acids. Trimming took 4 bases from V and 7 from J, leaving 16 bases between them. CDR3 DNA sequence: TGCAGCGTTGGGAAGGAACCGTCTAGTGGCTACACCTTC. The encoded protein is CSVGKEPSSGYTF.

This chain joins TRBV3-1 (or the pseudogene TRBV3-2) and TRBJ2-6; unclear D gene. Germline V lookup: CDR1 LGHDT, CDR2 YNNKEL (reference sequence). The length of the CDR3 is 15 residues. V was cut by 4 bases and J by 4 bases, with 11 bases left in between. This CDR3 is CASSPTTLGANVLTF. The CDR3 region has the DNA TGTGCCAGCAGCCCGACAACCCTGGGGGCCAACGTCCTGACTTTC.

The chain combines TRBV5-6 with TRBJ2-3; D not certain. CDR3 length: 16 residues. Germline lookup yields CDR1 SGHDT and CDR2 YYEEEE. Trimming removed 0 bases at V and 5 bases at J, with 16 bases between. CDR3 bases: TGTGCCAGCAGCTTGGCCCTGGATCTAGGTCAAGATACGCAGTATTTT. Translating it yields CASSLALDLGQDTQYF.

This sequence joins TRBV30 and TRBJ1-1; D may be TRBD1 (5 bases). CDR1 and CDR2 (germline): GTSNPN, SVGIG (reference sequence). V was cut by 0 bases and J by 3 bases, with 11 bases left in between. CDR3 size: 14 residues. CDR3 residues: CAWSVQAKDTEAFF. In DNA form, the CDR3 reads TGTGCCTGGAGTGTACAGGCCAAGGACACTGAAGCTTTCTTT.

This rearrangement joins TRBV20-1 to TRBJ2-3, with 9 bases that match TRBD2. Germline V CDR1 and CDR2: DFQATT, SNEGSKA (reference sequence). V shed 3 bases and J 5 bases; nucleotides not matched to a gene: 9. The CDR3 contains 15 residues. The CDR3 is CSASRREGQVDTQYF. In DNA, the CDR3 is TGCAGTGCTAGTAGGCGGGAGGGCCAGGTAGATACGCAGTATTTT.

The table lists this clone with a few counts. V usage is TRBV7-3 and J usage is TRBJ2-2; no clear D. Per germline, CDR1 SGHTA and CDR2 FQGTGA. V was pared by 2 bases and J by 3 bases, with 4 bases between. The CDR3 covers 13 residues. CDR3 region: CASSLSYTGELFF. CDR3 DNA: TGTGCCAGCAGCTTATCCTACACCGGGGAGCTGTTTTTT.

The chain is built from TRBV29-1 and TRBJ1-2; 12 nucleotides align to TRBD1. This CDR3 region has 15 residues. The germline CDR1 and CDR2 sequences are SQVTM and ANQGSEA. J gave up 5 bases and V 6 bases, and 10 bases lay outside the gene matches. The CDR3 DNA follows: TGCAGCGTCGACCCGGGACAGGGGGCCGGGTATGGCTACACCTTC. Its protein is CSVDPGQGAGYGYTF.

This chain joins TRBV5-8 and TRBJ1-1; tentatively, D is TRBD1 (6 bases). Looked up from germline, CDR1 is SGHTS and CDR2 is YDEGEE. V lost 4 bases and J lost 5, with 18 bases in between. The CDR3 covers 15 residues. CDR3 sequence (DNA): TGTGCCAGCAGCAACGGAAGGGGGTGGGGGACTGAAGCTTTCTTT. As protein: CASSNGRGWGTEAFF.

The genes are TRBV9 and TRBJ2-5; TRBD2 matches 10 bases. The J segment lost 1 base and the V segment lost 3 bases, leaving 3 bases of the junction unmatched. The germline V gene has CDR1 SGDLS and CDR2 YYNGEE. This CDR3 is 15 amino acids long. CDR3 sequence (DNA): TGTGCCAGCAGCGATAGCGGGAGGCTCCAAGAGACCCAGTACTTC. Its translation is CASSDSGRLQETQYF.

This chain connects TRBV18 to TRBJ2-1; 10 nucleotides align to TRBD1. Losses at the gene ends were 4 bases for V and 9 bases for J; bases not matched to a gene: 9. CDR1 and CDR2 (germline): KGHSH, LQKENI. CDR3 length: 15 amino acids. CDR3 loop: CASSQLTGGGGEQFF. CDR3 sequence (DNA): TGTGCCAGCTCACAACTGACAGGGGGCGGGGGTGAGCAGTTCTTC.

The chain couples TRBV27 to TRBJ1-2; 7 positions match TRBD1. J was trimmed by 8 bases and V by 4 bases; bases with no gene match: 4. The CDR3 totals 12 residues. The germline V gene has CDR1 MNHEY and CDR2 SMNVEV (reference sequence). The CDR3 DNA sequence: TGTGCCAGCAGTTATGCAGGGGGAGGCTACACCTTC. Protein: CASSYAGGGYTF.

The chain has TRBV3-1 (or the pseudogene TRBV3-2) and TRBJ1-3; 7 positions match TRBD1. The CDR3 totals 16 residues. With V trimmed by 6 bases and J by 2 bases, 10 bases remained unmatched. Germline V gene lookup returns CDR1 LGHDT and CDR2 YNNKEL (reference sequence). The chain's CDR3 is CASSTGQTRPGNTIYF. The CDR3 DNA reads TGTGCCAGCAGTACGGGACAGACTAGGCCTGGAAACACCATATATTTT.